The 14 T cell receptor beta chains given below trace back to one sample, sequenced in a study of blood T cells in healthy people across ages. Next came a second PCR, run for about 7 to 12 cycles, which used a sample-barcoded 5' primer along with a J-beta primer mix. Each CDR3 protein is one row after TCRdb ran MiXCR on the 5' RACE reads. This table holds about 510,000 distinct CDR3 sequences, 27% found once. These data also formed part of another study, on T cells of mothers and their children.

Sequencing was performed on blood. These receptors all stem from a boy aged 2 to 10 in good health.

The chain uses TRBV12-3 or TRBV12-4 and TRBJ1-2, with a weak D call TRBD1 (6 bases). The CDR3 runs 14 residues. Trimming left V 2 bases short and J 7 bases short, with 14 bases between. As DNA, the CDR3 is TGTGCCAGCAGTTTACAGGGGAAGGGCGGTGGCTACACCTTC. This sequence encodes CASSLQGKGGGYTF.

CDR3 sequence: CSVQVGDTQYF. The DNA of the CDR3 is TGCAGCGTCCAAGTGGGAGATACGCAGTATTTT. The genes are TRBV29-1 and TRBJ2-3; D gene uncertain. CDR1 is SQVTM, CDR2 ANQGSEA, per germline. The CDR3 covers 11 residues. Trimming took 6 bases from V and 5 from J, leaving 9 bases between them.

At least ten counts were recorded for this clonotype. The chain carries TRBV9 and TRBJ2-2; 7 bases agree with TRBD1. J was trimmed by 7 bases and V by 4 bases; bases with no gene match: 4. CDR1 and CDR2 from the germline V gene are SGDLS and YYNGEE. The CDR3 contains 13 residues. This CDR3 is CASSPRGRGELFF. CDR3 in DNA: TGTGCCAGCAGCCCAAGGGGGCGCGGGGAGCTGTTTTTT.

This clonotype was observed a handful of times. The rearrangement links TRBV20-1 to TRBJ1-1; the match to TRBD1 covers 8 bases. Per germline, CDR1 DFQATT and CDR2 SNEGSKA (reference sequence). This CDR3 spans 16 amino acids. J lost 0 bases, V lost 4 bases, and 10 bases had no gene match. The CDR3 spells CSAMPGTGAMNTEAFF. The CDR3 DNA follows: TGCAGTGCTATGCCGGGGACAGGCGCCATGAACACTGAAGCTTTCTTT.

The chain joins TRBV7-8 to TRBJ2-5; D is unclear. This CDR3 region has 14 residues. In germline, CDR1 is SGHVS, CDR2 FQNEAQ. V was pared by 0 bases and J by 1 base, with 6 bases between. The CDR3 loop is CASSLAILQETQYF. DNA of the CDR3: TGTGCCAGCAGCTTAGCGATCCTCCAAGAGACCCAGTACTTC.

CDR3 nucleotide sequence: TGCAGTGCTGGGGGACTAGGGTCCTACGAGCAGTACTTC. It encodes CSAGGLGSYEQYF. This rearrangement joins TRBV20-1 to TRBJ2-7; 8 nucleotides agree with TRBD2. V was clipped by 5 bases and J by 1 base; unmatched bases: 4. This CDR3 contains 13 residues. Germline CDR1 and CDR2: DFQATT and SNEGSKA (reference sequence).

This chain links TRBV20-1 with TRBJ2-5; D call uncertain. V was pared by 1 base and J by 1 base, with 7 bases between. The CDR3 is 13 amino acids. CDR1 and CDR2 from the germline V gene are DFQATT and SNEGSKA (reference sequence). CDR3 sequence (DNA): TGCAGTGCTAGAGTGTCAGTCCAAGAGACCCAGTACTTC. Translation: CSARVSVQETQYF.

This rearrangement joins TRBV20-1 to TRBJ1-1; D ambiguous. Germline V gene lookup returns CDR1 DFQATT and CDR2 SNEGSKA (reference sequence). V was clipped by 3 bases and J by 3 bases, with 8 bases between them. The CDR3 runs 12 residues. The CDR3 spells CSASRIDTEAFF. The CDR3 region has the DNA TGCAGTGCTAGTAGGATCGACACTGAAGCTTTCTTT.

This rearrangement joins TRBV7-2 to TRBJ2-5, with D possibly matching TRBD1 (8 bases). The CDR3 is 16 residues long. Trimming removed 7 bases from V and 5 bases from J, with 23 bases in between. Germline CDR1 is SGHTA and CDR2 is FQGNSA. This chain's CDR3 is CASIHRGGTTRETQYF. The CDR3 bases are TGTGCCAGCATCCACAGGGGGGGGACGACACGGGAGACCCAGTACTTC.

This chain uses TRBV3-1 with TRBJ2-7, with 15 bases aligning to TRBD2. With 1 base clipped from V and 7 bases from J, the junction kept 5 bases outside the gene matches. The CDR3 sequence is 16 residues long. Germline V gives CDR1 LGHDT, CDR2 YNNKEL (reference sequence). CDR3 sequence reads: CASSQGTGLAGGEQYF. CDR3 nucleotides: TGTGCCAGCAGCCAAGGAACCGGACTAGCGGGGGGGGAGCAGTACTTC.

This clonotype was counted only a few times. The V call is TRBV6-1, the J call TRBJ2-7, with no clear D. With 1 base removed from V and 3 bases from J, the gap between germline ends came to 10 bases. This CDR3 comprises 14 residues. In germline, CDR1 is MNHNS, CDR2 SASEGT. The CDR3 nucleotides read TGTGCCAGCAGTGAAGAAGGGAATTTCTACGAGCAGTACTTC. Translation gives CASSEEGNFYEQYF.

This clonotype was found many times. V usage is TRBV20-1 and J usage is TRBJ2-5; 11 bases are a match to TRBD2. Trimming cost V 1 base and J 1 base; bases outside gene matches: 5. The CDR3 is 16 amino acids. Germline lookup yields CDR1 DFQATT and CDR2 SNEGSKA (reference sequence). The CDR3 sequence: CSARVASGRLQETQYF. The CDR3 bases are TGCAGTGCTAGAGTGGCTAGCGGGAGGCTCCAAGAGACCCAGTACTTC.

The chain joins TRBV6-5 to TRBJ2-5; 13 nucleotides align to TRBD2. Germline V gives CDR1 MNHEY, CDR2 SVGAGI. Losses at the gene ends were 2 bases for V and 5 bases for J; bases not matched to a gene: 8. CDR3 size: 17 residues. CDR3 coding DNA: TGTGCCAGCAGTTACACCCGGACTAGCGGGGGTCTTGAGACCCAGTACTTC. Protein product: CASSYTRTSGGLETQYF.

This clonotype was found a few times. The chain couples TRBV5-1 to TRBJ2-3, with unresolved D. Germline values: CDR1 SGHRS, CDR2 YFSETQ. This CDR3 has 14 amino acids. Trimming stripped 1 base from V and 4 bases from J, with 10 bases between. In nucleotides, the CDR3 is TGCGCCAGCAGCTTGAAGCCCCTCCCAGATACGCAGTATTTT. This sequence encodes CASSLKPLPDTQYF.